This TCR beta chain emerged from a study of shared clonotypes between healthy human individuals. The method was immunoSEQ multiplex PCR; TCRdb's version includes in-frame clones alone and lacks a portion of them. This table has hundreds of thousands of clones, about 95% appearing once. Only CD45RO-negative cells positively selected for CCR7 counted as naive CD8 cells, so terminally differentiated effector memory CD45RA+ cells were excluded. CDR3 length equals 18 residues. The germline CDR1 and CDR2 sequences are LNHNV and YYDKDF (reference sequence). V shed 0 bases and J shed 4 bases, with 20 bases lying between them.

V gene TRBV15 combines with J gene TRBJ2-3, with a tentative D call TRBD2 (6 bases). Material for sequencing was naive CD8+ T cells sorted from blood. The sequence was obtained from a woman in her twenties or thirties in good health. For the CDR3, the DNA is TGTGCCACCAGCAGAGATCTTGCGATCCCGGGGACTTCAGATACGCAGTATTTT. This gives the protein CATSRDLAIPGTSDTQYF. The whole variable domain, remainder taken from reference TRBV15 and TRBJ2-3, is DAMVIQNPRYQVTQFGKPVTLSCSQTLNHNVMYWYQQKSSQAPKLLFHYYDKDFNNEADTPDNFQSRRPNTSFCFLDIRSPGLGDTAMYLCATSRDLAIPGTSDTQYFGPGTRLTVL.